The 18 T cell receptor beta chains in this list originate from one sample, sequenced in a study of blood T cell repertoires in COVID-19. Sequenced by immunoSEQ multiplex PCR; TCRdb stores in-frame clones only, minus some. Altogether about 170,000 clones are present, 84% being singletons, with the ten largest covering roughly 8%. The specimen was peripheral blood. These receptors were taken from a middle-aged man who had recovered from COVID-19.

The V gene is TRBV6-4, the J gene TRBJ1-5, with D hard to call. Germline lookup yields CDR1 MRHNA and CDR2 SNTAGT. Trimming pared 6 bases from V and 4 bases from J, leaving 13 bases between. The CDR3 runs to 14 residues. CDR3 in DNA: TGTGCCAGCAGGTTTCCGGGTCTAAATCAGCCCCAGCATTTT. This codes for CASRFPGLNQPQHF.

J is TRBJ2-2 and V is TRBV27, with TRBD2 identical over 7 bases. Germline V gene lookup returns CDR1 MNHEY and CDR2 SMNVEV (reference sequence). With 2 bases clipped from V and 0 bases from J, the junction kept 3 bases outside the gene matches. The CDR3 has 16 residues. CDR3 protein: CASSLTGTTNTGELFF. Here the CDR3 DNA reads TGTGCCAGCAGTTTAACCGGGACTACGAACACCGGGGAGCTGTTTTTT.

The V and J genes are TRBV6-5 and TRBJ2-6, with 8 bases lining up with TRBD1. Germline CDR1 and CDR2: MNHEY and SVGAGI. With V trimmed by 10 bases and J by 1 base, 6 bases remained unmatched. The CDR3 is 15 amino acids. The CDR3, as DNA: TGTGCCACTCGACAGGGGAGGTCTGGGGCCAACGTCCTGACTTTC. This translates into CATRQGRSGANVLTF.

This clone has only a few counts. The V and J genes are TRBV11-3 and TRBJ2-7; D may be TRBD1 (6 bases). Germline assignment: CDR1 SGHNT and CDR2 YENEEA. V lost 1 base and J lost 1, with 17 bases in between. The CDR3 runs to 17 residues. The CDR3 reads CASSLVGMSRGSYEQYF. The CDR3 DNA reads TGTGCCAGCAGCTTAGTAGGTATGAGCAGGGGATCCTACGAGCAGTACTTC.

This rearrangement joins TRBV30 to TRBJ1-2, with D tentatively TRBD1 (5 bases). The CDR3 is made up of 12 amino acids. Deletions cut 7 bases from V and 2 bases from J, with 11 bases between. Germline-derived CDR1 and CDR2 are GTSNPN and SVGIG (reference sequence). CDR3 amino acids: CASQRGNYGYTF. The CDR3 bases are TGTGCCTCCCAAAGGGGCAACTATGGCTACACCTTC.

CDR3 DNA: TGTGCCAGCAGCTTCCTAGCGGGGGGCACAGATACGCAGTATTTT. This translates into CASSFLAGGTDTQYF. J is TRBJ2-3 and V is TRBV7-9, with 10 bases lining up with TRBD2. After removal of 3 bases from V and 1 base from J, the junction contained 1 base not matched to a gene. CDR1 is SEHNR and CDR2 is FQNEAQ in the germline V gene (reference sequence). CDR3 length: 15 residues.

V gene TRBV7-9 combines with J gene TRBJ1-4, with D maybe TRBD1 (6 bases). The V end was cut by 3 bases, the J end by 0 bases, with 11 bases between. Germline V gene sequence: CDR1 SEHNR, CDR2 FQNEAQ (reference sequence). This CDR3 comprises 16 residues. The CDR3 DNA follows: TGTGCCAGCAGCTTTGGGACACCTGCAACTAATGAAAAACTGTTTTTT. Protein: CASSFGTPATNEKLFF.

Concerning this clone: At the DNA level, this CDR3 is encoded by other sequences in the same sample as well. The chain employs TRBV27 and TRBJ2-7, with D tentatively TRBD1 (6 bases). Germline-derived CDR1 and CDR2 are MNHEY and SMNVEV (reference sequence). The CDR3 runs to 13 residues. The V end lost 5 bases, the J end lost 2 bases, and 10 bases lay between the germline ends. The CDR3 is CASSLTGAYEQYF. In DNA form, the CDR3 reads TGTGCCAGCAGTCTGACAGGTGCCTACGAGCAGTACTTC.

This clone was detected only a few times. V gene TRBV27 combines with J gene TRBJ1-5; 11 bases are shared with TRBD1. CDR1 and CDR2 (germline): MNHEY, SMNVEV (reference sequence). With V trimmed by 3 bases and J by 6 bases, 4 bases remained unmatched. CDR3 length: 15 residues. For the CDR3, the DNA is TGTGCCAGCAGTTTGAGGGGGACAGGGGGTCAGCCCCAGCATTTT. Protein: CASSLRGTGGQPQHF.

The rearrangement uses TRBV3-1 (or the pseudogene TRBV3-2) and TRBJ2-7; D perhaps matches TRBD1 (5 bases). Trimming took 4 bases from V and 1 from J, leaving 8 bases between them. This CDR3 contains 13 residues. CDR1 and CDR2 (germline): LGHDT, YNNKEL (reference sequence). CDR3 DNA sequence: TGTGCCAGCAGCCGGGGCAGATCCTACGAGCAGTACTTC. Its translation is CASSRGRSYEQYF.

The rearrangement uses TRBV11-3 and TRBJ2-7; 9 nucleotides match TRBD1. J lost 2 bases, V lost 6 bases, and 5 bases had no gene match. From germline, CDR1 is SGHNT and CDR2 YENEEA. The CDR3 is 14 amino acids. The CDR3 DNA sequence: TGTGCCAGCAGGTCCGGGACAGGGCCCTACGAGCAGTACTTC. Encoded protein: CASRSGTGPYEQYF.

V usage is TRBV18 and J usage is TRBJ2-1, with 7 bases aligning to TRBD1. Germline-derived CDR1 and CDR2 are KGHSH and LQKENI. The length of the CDR3 is 16 residues. V was clipped by 5 bases and J by 5 bases; unmatched bases: 12. This CDR3 reads CASSENSDRNHNEQFF. CDR3 in DNA: TGTGCCAGCTCAGAGAACTCGGACAGGAACCACAATGAGCAGTTCTTC.

The V and J genes are TRBV11-2 and TRBJ2-7, with D maybe TRBD1 (5 bases). CDR1 and CDR2 from the germline V gene are SGHAT and FQNNGV. The CDR3 covers 14 residues. Trimming left V 6 bases short and J 2 bases short, with 14 bases between. CDR3 loop: CASSGAPEAYEQYF. The CDR3 region has the DNA TGTGCCAGCAGTGGGGCCCCCGAAGCCTACGAGCAGTACTTC.

The chain carries TRBV5-6 and TRBJ1-2; D is unresolved. This CDR3 is 14 amino acids long. Germline V gives CDR1 SGHDT, CDR2 YYEEEE. Deletions cut 5 bases from V and 4 bases from J, with 15 bases between. The DNA for the CDR3 is TGTGCCAGCAGTTTCCGGGTAGTTGGCTATGGCTACACCTTC. Translated, it gives CASSFRVVGYGYTF.

J is TRBJ2-7 and V is TRBV7-9; weak D call: TRBD1 (6 bases). V lost 5 bases and J lost 4, with 12 bases in between. The CDR3 contains 13 residues. CDR1 is SEHNR, CDR2 FQNEAQ, per germline (reference sequence). The chain's CDR3 is CASSPWTVYEQYF. CDR3 bases: TGTGCCAGCAGCCCCTGGACAGTTTACGAGCAGTACTTC.

This clone has at least ten counts. V is TRBV27 and J is TRBJ1-3; 8 nucleotides line up with TRBD1. The CDR3 sequence is 17 residues long. V lost 8 bases and J lost 0; bases outside the gene matches: 12. The germline CDR1 and CDR2 sequences are MNHEY and SMNVEV (reference sequence). This CDR3 is CASGRQGPPFSGNTIYF. DNA of the CDR3: TGTGCCAGCGGCAGACAGGGGCCCCCATTCTCTGGAAACACCATATATTTT.

The chain employs TRBV28 and TRBJ2-3, with 7 positions matching TRBD2. This CDR3 has 14 residues. Germline CDR1 reads MDHEN; CDR2 reads SYDVKM. V gave up 4 bases and J gave up 4 bases; unmatched junction bases: 5. CDR3 region: CASSSSGKADTQYF. CDR3 coding DNA: TGTGCCAGCAGTTCGAGCGGGAAGGCAGATACGCAGTATTTT.

This chain links TRBV10-2 with TRBJ2-3; TRBD2 matches 8 bases. This CDR3 has 16 residues. CDR1 is WSHSY, CDR2 SAAADI, per germline. The trim removed 1 base at V and 1 base at J, leaving 4 bases unmatched. In nucleotides, the CDR3 is TGCGCCAGCAGTGAGTGGGTAGCGGGACGCACAGATACGCAGTATTTT. Residues: CASSEWVAGRTDTQYF.